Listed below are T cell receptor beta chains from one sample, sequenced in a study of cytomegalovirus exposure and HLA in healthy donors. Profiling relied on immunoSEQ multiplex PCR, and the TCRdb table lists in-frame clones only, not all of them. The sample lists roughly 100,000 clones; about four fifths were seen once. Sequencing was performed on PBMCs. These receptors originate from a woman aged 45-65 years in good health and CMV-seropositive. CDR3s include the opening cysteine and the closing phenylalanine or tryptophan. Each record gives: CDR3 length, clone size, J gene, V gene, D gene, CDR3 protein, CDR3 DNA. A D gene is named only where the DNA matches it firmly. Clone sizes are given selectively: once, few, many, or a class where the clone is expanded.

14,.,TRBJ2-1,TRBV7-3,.,CASSYLPQYNEQFF,TGTGCCAGCAGTTACCTTCCGCAGTACAATGAGCAGTTCTTC
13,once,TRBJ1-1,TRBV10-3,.,CAVLRGLNTEAFF,TGTGCCGTGCTGAGGGGGTTGAACACTGAAGCTTTCTTT
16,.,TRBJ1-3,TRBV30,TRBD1,CAWGDSDRISGNTIYF,TGTGCCTGGGGGGACTCGGACAGGATCTCTGGAAACACCATATATTTT
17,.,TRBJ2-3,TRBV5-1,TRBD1,CASSLGQGRTFTDTQYF,TGCGCCAGCAGCTTGGGACAGGGGCGTACTTTCACAGATACGCAGTATTTT
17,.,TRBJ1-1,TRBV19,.,CASSIGTSPSRDTEAFF,TGTGCCAGTAGTATAGGGACTTCCCCCTCGCGGGACACTGAAGCTTTCTTT
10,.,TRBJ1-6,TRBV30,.,CALSPGPLHF,TGTGCCTTAAGCCCCGGACCCCTCCACTTT
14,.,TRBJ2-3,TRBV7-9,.,CASSRERPTDTQYF,TGTGCCAGCAGCCGGGAGAGGCCCACAGATACGCAGTATTTT
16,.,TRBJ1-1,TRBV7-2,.,CASSLQSGGGNTEAFF,TGTGCCAGCAGCTTACAATCGGGGGGAGGGAACACTGAAGCTTTCTTT
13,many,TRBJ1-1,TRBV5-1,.,CASSPSSGTEAFF,TGTGCCAGCAGCCCCTCGTCGGGAACTGAAGCTTTCTTT
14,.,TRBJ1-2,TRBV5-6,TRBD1,CASRGTGLNYGYTF,TGTGCCAGCAGGGGGACAGGTCTTAACTATGGCTACACCTTC